Listed here are 30 T cell receptor beta chains from one sample, sequenced in a study of cytomegalovirus exposure and HLA in healthy donors. PCR involved 60 Vbeta and 13 Jbeta primers. The assay was immunoSEQ multiplex PCR, and TCRdb's table has in-frame clones only and misses some. The table shows fewer than 200,000 clones, with over 60% occurring only once. Source material: PBMCs. These receptors all stem from a middle-aged man in good health and CMV-seronegative.

V and J are TRBV5-6 and TRBJ2-5; a weak D match, TRBD1 (6 bases). Germline values: CDR1 SGHDT, CDR2 YYEEEE. The CDR3 consists of 14 residues. The V and J ends lost 0 bases and 1 base respectively, with 7 bases between them. Here the CDR3 DNA reads TGTGCCAGCAGCTTGGTGGACAGCCAAGAGACCCAGTACTTC. Translation gives CASSLVDSQETQYF.

The J gene is TRBJ1-4, the V gene TRBV5-6; D may be TRBD1 (6 bases). This CDR3 has 13 residues. Looked up from germline, CDR1 is SGHDT and CDR2 is YYEEEE. V was cut by 4 bases and J by 11 bases, with 15 bases left in between. The CDR3 bases are TGTGCCAGCAGCGTTGGGACAAATCGGAAACTGTTTTTT. The encoded protein is CASSVGTNRKLFF. Full variable domain (rest looked up from reference TRBV5-6 and TRBJ1-4): DAGVTQSPTHLIKTRGQQVTLRCSPKSGHDTVSWYQQALGQGPQFIFQYYEEEERQRGNFPDRFSGHQFPNYSSELNVNALLLGDSALYLCASSVGTNRKLFFGSGTQLSVL.

This sequence joins TRBV5-4 and TRBJ1-1, with a possible D match to TRBD1 (5 bases). The CDR3 has 13 amino acids. The V and J ends lost 4 bases and 5 bases respectively, with 12 bases between them. CDR1 SGHNT and CDR2 YYREEE come from the germline V gene (reference sequence). The CDR3 DNA is TGTGCCAGCAGCGGACGGGGGGGGACTGAAGCTTTCTTT. It is translated as CASSGRGGTEAFF.

This chain uses TRBV10-3 with TRBJ1-4; D uncertain. The germline V gene has CDR1 ENHRY and CDR2 SYGVKD. The CDR3 runs 13 residues. V lost 7 bases, J lost 7 bases, and 13 bases lay in between. As DNA, the CDR3 is TGTGCCATCACGGCAGTGCGAGGTGAAAAACTGTTTTTT. Translated, it gives CAITAVRGEKLFF.

The J gene is TRBJ1-2, the V gene TRBV19, with TRBD1 as a possible D gene (5 bases). This CDR3 spans 14 amino acids. Germline lookup yields CDR1 LNHDA and CDR2 SQIVND (reference sequence). Trimming removed 0 bases at V and 4 bases at J, with 9 bases between. In nucleotides, the CDR3 is TGTGCCAGTAGTATAGATTTAGGGGTCTATGGCTACACCTTC. The encoded protein is CASSIDLGVYGYTF.

The rearrangement uses TRBV7-9 and TRBJ2-7; 7 bases line up with TRBD1. Germline values: CDR1 SEHNR, CDR2 FQNEAQ (reference sequence). J gave up 5 bases and V 5 bases, and 12 bases lay outside the gene matches. This CDR3 has 15 amino acids. The CDR3 nucleotides are TGTGCCAGCAGCATGCGACAGGGACAGAAGAACGAGCAGTACTTC. Translation: CASSMRQGQKNEQYF.

This clone was counted between two and nine times. This sequence joins TRBV15 and TRBJ2-6; 7 nucleotides line up with TRBD2. Germline CDR1 LNHNV, CDR2 YYDKDF (reference sequence). The CDR3 has 16 residues. Trimming cost V 3 bases and J 0 bases; bases outside gene matches: 2. CDR3 bases: TGTGCCACCAGCAGGGGCGGGAGCTCTGGGGCCAACGTCCTGACTTTC. Protein: CATSRGGSSGANVLTF.

This clone appeared a few times. The CDR3 spells CASSLWGGTNEKLFF. CDR3 DNA: TGTGCCAGCAGTTTATGGGGGGGCACTAATGAAAAACTGTTTTTT. This chain connects TRBV27 to TRBJ1-4, with TRBD1 as a possible D gene (6 bases). Germline CDR1 and CDR2: MNHEY and SMNVEV (reference sequence). The CDR3 contains 15 residues. V was trimmed by 1 base and J by 2 bases, leaving 8 bases between them. The whole variable domain, remainder taken from reference TRBV27 and TRBJ1-4, is EAQVTQNPRYLITVTGKKLTVTCSQNMNHEYMSWYRQDPGLGLRQIYYSMNVEVTDKGDVPEGYKVSRKEKRNFPLILESPSPNQTSLYFCASSLWGGTNEKLFFGSGTQLSVL.

CDR3 nucleotides: TGTGCCAGCAGCTTGTATCAGGGAGGTCAGCCCCAGCATTTT. It yields the protein CASSLYQGGQPQHF. The chain combines TRBV5-6 with TRBJ1-5; perhaps TRBD1 as D (5 bases). Trimming cost V 1 base and J 6 bases, with 11 bases left between them. There are 14 residues in the CDR3. Looked up from germline, CDR1 is SGHDT and CDR2 is YYEEEE. The variable domain in full, completed from reference TRBV5-6 and TRBJ1-5, reads DAGVTQSPTHLIKTRGQQVTLRCSPKSGHDTVSWYQQALGQGPQFIFQYYEEEERQRGNFPDRFSGHQFPNYSSELNVNALLLGDSALYLCASSLYQGGQPQHFGDGTRLSIL.

This clone has just one count. This chain connects TRBV11-2 to TRBJ2-2; 13 bases agree with TRBD2. Germline values: CDR1 SGHAT, CDR2 FQNNGV. The CDR3 contains 15 residues. The V gene end was trimmed by 5 bases and the J gene end by 6 bases; junction bases not matched to a gene: 3. The DNA of the CDR3 is TGTGCCAGCAGCCAAGGACTAGCGGGGGCCGGGGAGCTGTTTTTT. Amino acids: CASSQGLAGAGELFF. The whole variable domain, filled in from reference TRBV11-2 and TRBJ2-2, reads EAGVAQSPRYKIIEKRQSVAFWCNPISGHATLYWYQQILGQGPKLLIQFQNNGVVDDSQLPKDRFSAERLKGVDSTLKIQPAKLEDSAVYLCASSQGLAGAGELFFGEGSRLTVL.

The rearrangement uses TRBV4-3 and TRBJ1-2, with D maybe TRBD1 (5 bases). Trimming removed 2 bases from V and 4 bases from J, with 17 bases in between. The CDR3 contains 16 residues. Germline assignment: CDR1 LGHNA and CDR2 YSLEER. This CDR3 reads CASSQFAGDASYGYTF. CDR3 nucleotide sequence: TGCGCCAGCAGCCAATTTGCGGGGGACGCTAGCTATGGCTACACCTTC.

The rearrangement uses TRBV18 and TRBJ2-5; a possible D gene is TRBD2 (5 bases). CDR3 length: 15 residues. CDR1 is KGHSH, CDR2 LQKENI, per germline. V dropped 2 bases and J dropped 1 base, with 11 bases sitting between them. CDR3 region: CASSPGVGVQETQYF. For the CDR3, the DNA is TGTGCCAGCTCACCAGGAGTCGGGGTCCAAGAGACCCAGTACTTC.

The chain carries TRBV5-4 and TRBJ2-7; possibly TRBD1 for D (5 bases). With 0 bases removed from V and 6 bases from J, the gap between germline ends came to 19 bases. The CDR3 length is 16 residues. Germline V CDR1 and CDR2: SGHNT, YYREEE (reference sequence). CDR3 sequence: CASSLGSQGQLSEQYF. CDR3 coding DNA: TGTGCCAGCAGCTTGGGGTCCCAGGGTCAGCTCTCCGAGCAGTACTTC.

The chain couples TRBV5-1 to TRBJ2-3, with D possibly TRBD2 on 6 matching bases. Trimming pared 2 bases from V and 3 bases from J, leaving 13 bases between. Germline lookup yields CDR1 SGHRS and CDR2 YFSETQ. CDR3 length: 15 amino acids. CDR3 residues: CASSLFRGSTDTQYF. CDR3 DNA sequence: TGCGCCAGCAGCTTATTTCGGGGGAGTACAGATACGCAGTATTTT.

The V gene is TRBV10-3, the J gene TRBJ1-2; D call uncertain. This CDR3 comprises 14 residues. From germline, CDR1 is ENHRY and CDR2 SYGVKD. The V gene lost 0 bases and the J gene lost 4 bases, with 9 bases spanning the gap. The CDR3 nucleotides are TGTGCCATCAGTGAGTCAGGGAGACCCTATGGCTACACCTTC. Residues: CAISESGRPYGYTF.

The chain is built from TRBV19 and TRBJ1-1, with TRBD1 matching over 10 bases. V was clipped by 4 bases and J by 11 bases; unmatched bases: 4. The CDR3 contains 12 residues. The germline V gene has CDR1 LNHDA and CDR2 SQIVND (reference sequence). The CDR3 is CASSTRQGAAFF. The CDR3 DNA follows: TGTGCCAGTAGTACCCGACAGGGGGCGGCTTTCTTT.

The chain couples TRBV7-9 to TRBJ1-1; D not resolved. Germline V gives CDR1 SEHNR, CDR2 FQNEAQ (reference sequence). This CDR3 spans 15 amino acids. The V and J ends lost 0 bases and 1 base respectively, with 9 bases between them. In DNA, the CDR3 is TGTGCCAGCAGCTTAGCTCCAGGCGCGAACACTGAAGCTTTCTTT. Protein product: CASSLAPGANTEAFF.

This chain joins TRBV2 and TRBJ1-1; 10 bases fit TRBD1. V was pared by 6 bases and J by 3 bases, with 7 bases of the junction left unmatched. This CDR3 contains 15 residues. Looked up from germline, CDR1 is SNHLY and CDR2 is FYNNEI. This chain's CDR3 is CASRGQGRWYTEAFF. The CDR3 nucleotides read TGTGCCAGCAGGGGACAGGGGAGGTGGTACACTGAAGCTTTCTTT.

This clone was recorded a few times. V and J are TRBV7-9 and TRBJ2-2, with D possibly matching TRBD2 (6 bases). Germline V CDR1 and CDR2: SEHNR, FQNEAQ (reference sequence). This CDR3 is built from 16 residues. Trimming removed 3 bases from V and 4 bases from J, with 15 bases in between. CDR3 amino acids: CASSFSAGSGTGELFF. The CDR3 nucleotides are TGTGCCAGCAGCTTCTCCGCGGGATCGGGCACCGGGGAGCTGTTTTTT. Looking up the rest from reference TRBV7-9 and TRBJ2-2 gives the full variable domain: DTGVSQNPRHKITKRGQNVTFRCDPISEHNRLYWYRQTLGQGPEFLTYFQNEAQLEKSRLLSDRFSAERPKGSFSTLEIQRTEQGDSAMYLCASSFSAGSGTGELFFGEGSRLTVL.

The rearrangement links TRBV5-6 to TRBJ1-2; D gene uncertain. The germline V gene encodes CDR1 SGHDT and CDR2 YYEEEE. This CDR3 has 19 amino acids. V dropped 7 bases and J dropped 4 bases, with 32 bases sitting between them. CDR3 sequence (DNA): TGTGCCAGCCGAACTGGCTTACCCCCGGCCCCAGGAATAGGCTATGGCTACACCTTC. Translating gives CASRTGLPPAPGIGYGYTF.

The chain joins TRBV5-1 to TRBJ2-1, with 12 bases aligning to TRBD2. The germline V gene has CDR1 SGHRS and CDR2 YFSETQ. The CDR3 covers 16 residues. With 5 bases clipped from V and 1 base from J, the junction kept 4 bases outside the gene matches. The CDR3 DNA follows: TGCGCCAGCAGACCGACTAGCGGGAGTTCCTACAATGAGCAGTTCTTC. It encodes CASRPTSGSSYNEQFF.

The rearrangement joins TRBV6-5 to TRBJ1-1; TRBD1 aligns across 7 bases. The ends lost 8 bases at V and 4 bases at J; junction bases unmatched: 13. The CDR3 has 15 amino acids. Germline loops: CDR1 MNHEY, CDR2 SVGAGI. DNA for the CDR3: TGTGCCAGCGGTTCCTCGGACAGGTCGAGCACTGAAGCTTTCTTT. Its protein product is CASGSSDRSSTEAFF.

J is TRBJ1-5 and V is TRBV30, with a possible D match to TRBD1 (6 bases). Germline V gene data show CDR1 as GTSNPN and CDR2 as SVGIG (reference sequence). V was shortened by 2 bases and J by 7 bases, with 18 bases between the two germline ends. CDR3 size: 15 residues. The CDR3 nucleotides read TGTGCCTGGAGTTTGAGTGCAGGGGTAAGGCAGCCCCAGCATTTT. The encoded protein is CAWSLSAGVRQPQHF.

This clone was picked up a small number of times. The rearrangement links TRBV5-6 to TRBJ2-1; possible D gene TRBD2, 5 bases. V was cut by 3 bases and J by 4 bases, with 14 bases left in between. The germline gives CDR1 SGHDT, CDR2 YYEEEE. CDR3 length equals 15 residues. CDR3 nucleotide sequence: TGTGCCAGCAGCTCCCATCGGCGGGTATACAATGAGCAGTTCTTC. As protein: CASSSHRRVYNEQFF.

V usage is TRBV5-5 and J usage is TRBJ2-1; 9 bases align to TRBD2. The CDR3 covers 18 residues. Per the germline V gene, CDR1 is SGHKS and CDR2 is YYEKEE (reference sequence). Germline trimming cut 6 bases from V and 9 bases from J; bases unmatched to any gene: 22. CDR3 amino acids: CASNSRLLSGGRRSEQFF. The CDR3 DNA sequence: TGTGCCAGCAACTCCCGGCTTCTTAGCGGGGGTAGGAGGAGTGAGCAGTTCTTC.

This clone was seen more than once but under ten times. The V gene is TRBV27, the J gene TRBJ1-5; D unclear. V dropped 10 bases and J dropped 1 base, with 14 bases sitting between them. The CDR3 runs to 14 residues. From germline, CDR1 is MNHEY and CDR2 SMNVEV (reference sequence). CDR3 in DNA: TGTGCCATCTACCCGAGTTGGAGCAATCAGCCCCAGCATTTT. Its protein is CAIYPSWSNQPQHF.

The chain links TRBV4-1 to TRBJ1-3; tentatively, D is TRBD1 (5 bases). The CDR3 extends over 14 amino acids. V lost 6 bases and J lost 1, with 10 bases in between. CDR1 and CDR2 (germline): MGHRA, YSYEKL. CDR3 nucleotides: TGCGCCAGCAGTCCCCAGGGATCTGGAAACACCATATATTTT. Protein sequence: CASSPQGSGNTIYF.

There are a few counts of this clone. The chain couples TRBV4-1 to TRBJ2-7; D is perhaps TRBD2 (5 bases). Per germline, CDR1 MGHRA and CDR2 YSYEKL. There are 16 residues in the CDR3. The V and J ends lost 4 bases and 0 bases respectively, with 16 bases between them. DNA for the CDR3: TGCGCCAGCAGCCGCGGATCCCCCGGGGACTCCTACGAGCAGTACTTC. This gives the protein CASSRGSPGDSYEQYF.

The CDR3 loop is CASSSGGTSGSTDTQYF. The CDR3 DNA reads TGCGCCAGCAGCTCTGGAGGGACTAGCGGGAGCACAGATACGCAGTATTTT. The chain employs TRBV5-1 and TRBJ2-3; 12 bases agree with TRBD2. Germline values: CDR1 SGHRS, CDR2 YFSETQ. V shed 3 bases and J 0 bases; nucleotides not matched to a gene: 5. This CDR3 has 17 amino acids.

The V call is TRBV9, the J call TRBJ2-1, with 9 bases identical to TRBD2. J was trimmed by 6 bases and V by 1 base; bases with no gene match: 5. The germline gives CDR1 SGDLS, CDR2 YYNGEE. The CDR3 is 15 residues long. The CDR3: CASSVLSGSVNEQFF. The CDR3 region has the DNA TGTGCCAGCAGCGTACTTAGCGGGAGTGTCAATGAGCAGTTCTTC.